This TCR beta chain was sequenced for a study of CD8 T cell repertoires and HIV-1 epitope variants. Background on the study: Controls were a CMV, EBV and flu pool, Ebola AY9, and no peptide.

With respect to this clone: Its antigen is undetermined.

The CDR3 spans 14 residues. In germline, CDR1 is SGHKS, CDR2 YYEKEE (reference sequence). The V end lost 0 bases, the J end lost 10 bases, and 11 bases lay between the germline ends. TCRdb's copy holds only in-frame clones and misses some; the assay was immunoSEQ multiplex PCR. There are 5,300 or so clones in the sample; about three fifths occur only once, and around 43% lies in the top ten. This rearrangement joins TRBV5-5 to TRBJ1-6; D call uncertain. The TCR originated in a male donor with HIV. Sequencing input: cultured CD8+ T cells derived from PBMCs. The CDR3: CASSLEEGGSPLHF. CDR3 DNA: TGTGCCAGCAGCTTGGAGGAGGGAGGGTCACCCCTCCACTTT.